The clone carrying this TCR beta chain was counted at least ten times. The target antigen is unknown. CDR3 length equals 16 residues. Germline V lookup: CDR1 SGDLS, CDR2 YYNGEE. The V and J ends lost 0 bases and 1 base respectively, with 12 bases between them. The sample originates from a study of metastatic and nonmetastatic thyroid tumors. Study in general: A comparison of repertoires was made across blood and tumor or nodule tissue from malignant and benign thyroid patients. Study results and caveats: Versus benign nodules, malignant thyroid tumors reportedly had significantly higher TCR beta diversity, in blood and tumor.

In the original analysis: The study took CDR3 differences across clinicopathological groups and made a distant-metastasis classifier for papillary thyroid cancer from them. TCRdb reprocessed the PCR reads via MiXCR. TCRdb, rather than the study authors, made the V and J calls. The data show roughly 30,000 clones, 18% seen once. No patient received treatment before thyroid surgery. The origin of this receptor is a female donor with papillary thyroid cancer or a benign thyroid nodule (not recorded which). Some clones in this sample may be carry-over from other donors' samples. J is TRBJ2-3 and V is TRBV9, with D possibly TRBD2 on 5 matching bases. Sequenced sample: blood. CDR3 sequence reads: CASSVGGSRGTDTQYF. As DNA, the CDR3 is TGTGCCAGCAGCGTAGGTGGGAGTAGGGGCACAGATACGCAGTATTTT.